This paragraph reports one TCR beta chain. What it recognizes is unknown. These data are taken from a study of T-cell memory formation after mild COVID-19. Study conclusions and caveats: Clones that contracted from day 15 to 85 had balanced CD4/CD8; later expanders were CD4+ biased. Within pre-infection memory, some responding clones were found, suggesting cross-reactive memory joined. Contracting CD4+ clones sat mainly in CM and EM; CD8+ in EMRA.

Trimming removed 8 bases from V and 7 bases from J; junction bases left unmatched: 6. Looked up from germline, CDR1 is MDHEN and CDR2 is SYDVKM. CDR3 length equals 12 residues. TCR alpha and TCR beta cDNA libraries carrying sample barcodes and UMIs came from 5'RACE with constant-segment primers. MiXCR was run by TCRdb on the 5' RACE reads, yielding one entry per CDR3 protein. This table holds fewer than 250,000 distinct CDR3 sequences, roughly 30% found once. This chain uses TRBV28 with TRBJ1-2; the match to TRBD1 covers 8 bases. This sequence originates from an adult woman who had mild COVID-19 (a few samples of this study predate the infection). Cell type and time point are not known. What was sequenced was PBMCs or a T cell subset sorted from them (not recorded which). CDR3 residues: CASWARGLGYTF. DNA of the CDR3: TGTGCCAGCTGGGCCAGGGGGCTTGGCTACACCTTC.